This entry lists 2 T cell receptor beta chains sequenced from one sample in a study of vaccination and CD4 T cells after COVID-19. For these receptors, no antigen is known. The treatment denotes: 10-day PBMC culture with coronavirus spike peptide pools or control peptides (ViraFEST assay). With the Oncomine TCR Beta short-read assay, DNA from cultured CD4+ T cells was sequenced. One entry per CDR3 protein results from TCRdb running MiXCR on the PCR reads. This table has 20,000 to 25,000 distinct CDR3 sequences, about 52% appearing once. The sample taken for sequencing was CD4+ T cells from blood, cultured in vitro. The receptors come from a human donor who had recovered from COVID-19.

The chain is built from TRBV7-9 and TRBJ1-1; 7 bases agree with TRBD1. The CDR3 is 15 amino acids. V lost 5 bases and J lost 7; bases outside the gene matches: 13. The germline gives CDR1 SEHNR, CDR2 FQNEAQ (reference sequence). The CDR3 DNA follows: TGTGCCAGCAGCCCATACAGGGGCGGAGGGGATGAAGCTTTCTTT. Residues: CASSPYRGGGDEAFF. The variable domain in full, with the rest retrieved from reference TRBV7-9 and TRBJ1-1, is DTGVSQNPRHKITKRGQNVTFRCDPISEHNRLYWYRQTLGQGPEFLTYFQNEAQLEKSRLLSDRFSAERPKGSFSTLEIQRTEQGDSAMYLCASSPYRGGGDEAFFGQGTRLTVV.

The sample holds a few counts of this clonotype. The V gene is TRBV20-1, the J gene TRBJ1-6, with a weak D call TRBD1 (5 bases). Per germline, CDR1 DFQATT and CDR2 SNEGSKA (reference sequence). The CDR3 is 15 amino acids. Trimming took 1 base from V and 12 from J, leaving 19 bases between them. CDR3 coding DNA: TGCAGTGCTAGAGTGGGAGGGGCAGGACAAGAACCCCTCCACTTT. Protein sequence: CSARVGGAGQEPLHF.